The rows below give T cell receptor beta chains drawn from one sample of a study of T-cell reconstitution after alpha-beta-depleted transplantation in children. TCRdb ran MiXCR on the PCR reads and lists one entry per CDR3 protein. Here the sample spans over 550,000 distinct CDR3 sequences, roughly a tenth being singletons. Sequences were derived from PBMCs from the stem cell graft donor, sampled from the stem cell graft. Receptors were obtained from a human donor who donated a stem cell graft to a child with acute myeloid leukemia. The CDR3 runs from the conserved cysteine through the conserved F or W. D genes are given only for firm matches. Size is stated for part of the rows, as once, few or many counts, or as a class when the clone is expanded.

>NA|many|TRBJ1-6|TRBV12-3/TRBV12-4
TGTGCCAGCAGTTTGTACGGTAGCTCCTATAATTCACCCCTCCACTTT
CASSLYGSSYNSPLHF
>NA|NA|TRBJ1-2|TRBV7-2
TGTGCCAGCAGCTCTCGACAGGACAATGGCTACACCTTC
CASSSRQDNGYTF
>NA|few|TRBJ2-1|TRBV7-2
TGTGCCAGCAGCTGGCGGTGGCAGGGCCTGAATGAGCAGTTCTTC
CASSWRWQGLNEQFF
>NA|few|TRBJ2-5|TRBV7-2
TGTGCCAGCGGGGCGGGGCTCCAAGAGACCCAGTACTTC
CASGAGLQETQYF
>NA|NA|TRBJ1-5|TRBV20-1
TGCAGTGCTAGCTCAGGGGTTAATCAGCCCCAGCATTTT
CSASSGVNQPQHF
>TRBD2|many|TRBJ2-1|TRBV30
TGTGCCTGGAGTTGGGCTCGGACTAGCGGGACAGACGATGAGCAGTTCTTC
CAWSWARTSGTDDEQFF
>NA|NA|TRBJ2-1|TRBV15
TGTGCCACCAGCAGAGCTGGGCCCAATGAGCAGTTCTTC
CATSRAGPNEQFF
>TRBD2|many|TRBJ2-3|TRBV12-3/TRBV12-4
TGTGCCAGCAGTACTCGGGAGGGCAATACGCAGTATTTT
CASSTREGNTQYF
>TRBD1|NA|TRBJ2-1|TRBV5-1
TGCGCCAGCAGCTTGGTAGGGACAGGGGGTGGGAATGAGCAGTTCTTC
CASSLVGTGGGNEQFF
>TRBD1|many|TRBJ2-1|TRBV19
TGTGCCAGTAGTAGAGGGGGACAGCGCCGCTACAATGAGCAGTTCTTC
CASSRGGQRRYNEQFF
>NA|few|TRBJ2-1|TRBV24-1
TGTGCCACCAGTGACCCCGGGCCAATAAGGAACAATGAGCAGTTCTTC
CATSDPGPIRNNEQFF
>TRBD1|few|TRBJ1-4|TRBV5-1
TGCGCCAGCAGCGTAGCCGGGACAGAGAATGAAAAACTGTTTTTT
CASSVAGTENEKLFF
>TRBD2|NA|TRBJ2-4|TRBV6-2/TRBV6-3
TGTGCCAGCAGTTACCCTAGCGGGAGGGAAATAGCCAAAAACATTCAGTACTTC
CASSYPSGREIAKNIQYF
>NA|few|TRBJ2-1|TRBV7-2
TGTGCCAGCAGCTTAGGGGCAGGTGGGGGGAATGAGCAGTTCTTC
CASSLGAGGGNEQFF
>NA|few|TRBJ2-5|TRBV20-1
TGCAGTGCTAGCCCGACAGGCCAAGAGACCCAGTACTTC
CSASPTGQETQYF
>NA|many|TRBJ2-7|TRBV15
TGTGCCACCAGCGTCCTCCAGGGTAACGAGCAGTACTTC
CATSVLQGNEQYF
>NA|few|TRBJ2-3|TRBV7-2
TGTGCCAGCAGTACAGGAGGGTCCGGCACAGATACGCAGTATTTT
CASSTGGSGTDTQYF
>NA|many|TRBJ1-1|TRBV29-1
TGCAGCGTTGACTTAGGGGAGGGCACTGAAGCTTTCTTT
CSVDLGEGTEAFF
>NA|NA|TRBJ2-1|TRBV10-3
TGTGCCATCAGAGACCCGGGTGTCTCGGGCGGCAATGAGCAGTTCTTC
CAIRDPGVSGGNEQFF
>TRBD2|NA|TRBJ2-3|TRBV20-1
TGCAGTGCTAGTTTCCTAGCGGGGGACAGCACAGATACGCAGTATTTT
CSASFLAGDSTDTQYF
>TRBD2|many|TRBJ2-6|TRBV4-3
TGCGCCAGCACCCCGGATAGCGGGATCTCTGGGGCCAACGTCCTGACTTTC
CASTPDSGISGANVLTF
>NA|NA|TRBJ2-7|TRBV20-1
TGCAGTGCTAGGATTAGGCAGGGGTCCTACGAGCAGTACTTC
CSARIRQGSYEQYF
>TRBD1|many|TRBJ2-7|TRBV20-1
TGCAGTGCTAGGGGACAGGTGGTCTACGAGCAGTACTTC
CSARGQVVYEQYF
>NA|NA|TRBJ1-6|TRBV30
TGTGCCTGGAGAGGCATCGGTTGGCCCCTCCACTTT
CAWRGIGWPLHF
>NA|many|TRBJ2-1|TRBV28
TGTGCCAGCACCAAGAAGCCGAATGAGCAGTTCTTC
CASTKKPNEQFF
>NA|many|TRBJ2-7|TRBV9
TGTGCCAGCACCACCCCGGCAGCCCAAAACTCCTACGAGCAGTACTTC
CASTTPAAQNSYEQYF
>NA|many|TRBJ2-7|TRBV7-2
TGTGCCAGCAGCCGATTCTCTGGCGAGCAGTACTTC
CASSRFSGEQYF
>NA|many|TRBJ2-7|TRBV12-3/TRBV12-4
TGTGCCAGCAGTTTAGGCCCCCAGAAATACGAGCAGTACTTC
CASSLGPQKYEQYF
>NA|NA|TRBJ1-4|TRBV18
TGTGCCAGCTCACCAAACATCGATCCGGGGGAAAAACTGTTTTTT
CASSPNIDPGEKLFF
>TRBD2|NA|TRBJ2-1|TRBV12-3/TRBV12-4
TGTGCCTGCAGTTTAGTGGGGCCTAGCGGGGGGACTATCAATGAGCAGTTCTTC
CACSLVGPSGGTINEQFF
>NA|NA|TRBJ2-1|TRBV6-2/TRBV6-3
TGTGCCAGCAGTCCCTGGCTGGCCCCAAATGGCAATGAGCAGTTCTTC
CASSPWLAPNGNEQFF
>TRBD2|NA|TRBJ2-3|TRBV7-2
TGTGCCAGCAGGAAAGGGAGGGTACCAGATACGCAGTATTTT
CASRKGRVPDTQYF
>NA|many|TRBJ1-2|TRBV4-3
TGCGCCAGCAGCCAAGAATATAGGGGGTCGGCCGCCTATGGCTACACCTTC
CASSQEYRGSAAYGYTF
>TRBD2|NA|TRBJ2-7|TRBV10-3
TGTGCCATCAAAGGAGCGGGAACCTACGAGCAGTACTTC
CAIKGAGTYEQYF
>NA|once|TRBJ2-5|TRBV29-1
TGCAGCGTTGTAAGAGGGTTGGAGACCCAGTACTTC
CSVVRGLETQYF
>TRBD1|many|TRBJ2-7|TRBV28
TGTGCCAGCAGTTTTCCAGGGGGCTCCTACGAGCAGTACTTC
CASSFPGGSYEQYF
>NA|few|TRBJ2-2|TRBV25-1
TGTGCCAGCAGTCCGGGACACTCGAACACCGGGGAGCTGTTTTTT
CASSPGHSNTGELFF
>TRBD1|many|TRBJ2-7|TRBV30
TGTGCCTGGTACCGGCCGGGACAGGGGGGCTACGAGCAGTACTTC
CAWYRPGQGGYEQYF
>NA|NA|TRBJ2-7|TRBV29-1
TGCAGCGTTGGACAGGATACCGTCTACGAGCAGTACTTC
CSVGQDTVYEQYF
>NA|many|TRBJ2-7|TRBV7-2
TGTGCCAGCAGCTTAATCGACGAGCAGTACTTC
CASSLIDEQYF
>NA|many|TRBJ2-2|TRBV7-2
TGTGCCAGCAGCACTAGTCGAAACACCGGGGAGCTGTTTTTT
CASSTSRNTGELFF
>NA|NA|TRBJ2-5|TRBV7-2
TGTGCCAGCAGCCCCATCCGGGGCTCCTCCTGGGGAGAGACCCAGTACTTC
CASSPIRGSSWGETQYF
>NA|many|TRBJ1-5|TRBV3-1
TGTGCCAGCGGGCTCACAGGGTCCAATCAGCCCCAGCATTTT
CASGLTGSNQPQHF
>NA|NA|TRBJ1-5|TRBV4-1
TGCGCCAGCAGCCAAGAAGTAACAGGGTATCAGCCCCAGCATTTT
CASSQEVTGYQPQHF
>NA|few|TRBJ1-4|TRBV29-1
TGCAGCGTTGAAGATCGTACCCTTGGTGAAAAACTGTTTTTT
CSVEDRTLGEKLFF
>NA|many|TRBJ1-1|TRBV6-2/TRBV6-3
TGTGCCAGCAGCTTCCAGGGTCGCAATGGTGAAGCTTTCTTT
CASSFQGRNGEAFF
>NA|NA|TRBJ2-3|TRBV3-1
TGTGCCAGCAGCCAGGGACCTACCAGAAATACGCAGTATTTT
CASSQGPTRNTQYF
>NA|NA|TRBJ2-7|TRBV20-1
TGCAGTGCTAGAGATCCAGGTGGCAGGTCCCCTTACGAGCAGTACTTC
CSARDPGGRSPYEQYF
>TRBD2|few|TRBJ2-5|TRBV4-2
TGTGCCAGCAGCCAGCTAAGCGGGAGTATCGAGACCCAGTACTTC
CASSQLSGSIETQYF
>NA|many|TRBJ2-1|TRBV5-1
TGCGCCAGCAGGATGGCCGGGACCAATTACAATGAGCAGTTCTTC
CASRMAGTNYNEQFF
>NA|many|TRBJ2-3|TRBV7-2
TGTGCCAGCAGCTTATCACAGCAAAATACGCAGTATTTT
CASSLSQQNTQYF
>NA|many|TRBJ2-7|TRBV20-1
TGCAGTGCTACCAAGGGCTACGAGCAGTACTTC
CSATKGYEQYF
>NA|many|TRBJ2-4|TRBV12-3/TRBV12-4
TGTGCCAGCAGTAAAACAGTAAACATTCAGTACTTC
CASSKTVNIQYF